A selection of T cell receptor beta chains follows, all from one sample in a study of OX40 agonist ivuxolimab in advanced cancers. Assay used: immunoSEQ multiplex PCR; TCRdb lists only in-frame clones, some missing. The sample yields around 66,000 clones, approximately 83% seen once. Sample: CD4+ or CD8+ T cells sorted from blood, taken in a trial of the OX40 agonist ivuxolimab. These receptors all come from an adult with an advanced solid tumor such as melanoma, head and neck, liver or kidney cancer. CDR3s include the opening cysteine and the closing phenylalanine or tryptophan. A D gene is named only where the DNA matches it firmly. Clone size is shown for a subset of rows, as once, few, many or a class of expanded clone.

>TRBV7-6|TRBJ2-2|NA|few
TGTGCCAGCAGCCACAGGAGCCAGACCACCGGGGAGCTGTTTTTT
CASSHRSQTTGELFF
>TRBV6-1|TRBJ1-5|NA|NA
TGTGCCAGCAGTGAATTTCGGGGTTCGAGTGGTCAGCCCCAGCATTTT
CASSEFRGSSGQPQHF
>TRBV2|TRBJ1-1|NA|NA
TGTGCCAGCAGTGGAGAGGGGGACAACACTGAAGCTTTCTTT
CASSGEGDNTEAFF
>TRBV19|TRBJ1-1|NA|NA
NA
CASSQSLVAGGSFF
>TRBV6-6|TRBJ2-7|TRBD1|NA
TGTGCCAGCAGCCACCGACAGGGGGTTGGCGAGCAGTACTTC
CASSHRQGVGEQYF
>TRBV5-4|TRBJ1-3|NA|NA
TGTGCCAGCAGCTCCGGAGTCCGCACTGGAAACACCATATATTTT
CASSSGVRTGNTIYF
>TRBV6-5|TRBJ1-3|TRBD1|NA
TGTGCCAGCAGTGACAGGGCCGGAAACACCATATATTTT
CASSDRAGNTIYF
>TRBV29-1|TRBJ1-2|TRBD1|once
TGCAGCGTTGAAGAACTGGCAGGGGGCAAATATGGCTACACCTTC
CSVEELAGGKYGYTF
>TRBV6-5|TRBJ1-6|TRBD1|NA
TGTGCCAGCAGTTATTCTGGGACAGGGTATAATTCACCCCTCCACTTT
CASSYSGTGYNSPLHF
>TRBV2|TRBJ1-5|NA|NA
TGTGCCAGCAGTGCCGGGGTAATCGGCAATCAGCCCCAGCATTTT
CASSAGVIGNQPQHF
>TRBV6-5|TRBJ1-6|NA|few
TGTGCCAGCAGGGACAGACAGACCCTCCACTTT
CASRDRQTLHF
>TRBV19|TRBJ1-5|TRBD1|NA
TGTGCCAGTAGAGATGACAGGGGTTATCAGCCCCAGCATTTT
CASRDDRGYQPQHF
>TRBV19|TRBJ2-5|NA|NA
TGTGCCAGTAGCGAGGGACACTCGGAGACCCAGTACTTC
CASSEGHSETQYF
>TRBV7-9|TRBJ1-3|NA|NA
TGTGCCAGCAGCCTACGACGGCAGGGTGGAAACACCATATATTTT
CASSLRRQGGNTIYF
>TRBV6-1|TRBJ1-2|TRBD1|NA
TGTGCCAGCAGTTCCGGGACAGGGGTTTATGGCTACACCTTC
CASSSGTGVYGYTF
>TRBV11-2|TRBJ1-1|TRBD1|NA
TGTGCCAGCAGCTCTGGACAGGATAGACCTTACACTGAAGCTTTCTTT
CASSSGQDRPYTEAFF
>TRBV6-5|TRBJ1-6|TRBD1|NA
TGTGCCAGCAGTTCTATTAAGACAGGGGTAGGTTCACCCCTCCACTTT
CASSSIKTGVGSPLHF
>TRBV19|TRBJ2-3|TRBD1|NA
TGTGCCAGTAGGCATTCAGGGGGACGCACAGATACGCAGTATTTT
CASRHSGGRTDTQYF
>TRBV5-1|TRBJ1-6|NA|few
TGCGCCAGCAGCTCACCCCTCCACTTT
CASSSPLHF
>TRBV5-1|TRBJ2-2|NA|NA
TGCGCCAGCAGCCAAAGACACCGGGGTCAAGGGCCCGGGGAGCTGTTTTTT
CASSQRHRGQGPGELFF
>TRBV6-1|TRBJ1-3|NA|NA
TGTGCCAGCAAATACAGCTCTGGAAACACCATATATTTT
CASKYSSGNTIYF
>TRBV6-6|TRBJ2-7|NA|NA
TGTGCCAGCACCCTGGGGGACATACAATACGAGCAGTACTTC
CASTLGDIQYEQYF
>TRBV20-1|TRBJ1-1|NA|NA
TGCAGTGCTAGAACAGCCGAAGCTTTCTTT
CSARTAEAFF
>TRBV9|TRBJ1-4|NA|NA
TGTGCCAGCAGCGACCCCGAGACTAATGAAAAACTGTTTTTT
CASSDPETNEKLFF
>TRBV5-8|TRBJ1-2|NA|NA
TGTGCCAGCAGCTTGGAGGCTGGTGGCTACACCTTC
CASSLEAGGYTF
>TRBV19|TRBJ2-5|NA|NA
TGTGCCAGTAGTATAATTGGCCTGGAGACCCAGTACTTC
CASSIIGLETQYF
>TRBV6-1|TRBJ1-1|TRBD1|NA
TGTGCCAGCAGTTGGGTAGGGGGCGGGACTGAAGCTTTCTTT
CASSWVGGGTEAFF
>TRBV6-1|TRBJ2-7|NA|NA
TGTGCCAGCAGAAGACAGGAGGACTACGAGCAGTACTTC
CASRRQEDYEQYF
>TRBV5-4|TRBJ1-2|NA|NA
TGTGCCAGCAGCTTGGGGCAGGGGTTTTTAGGCTACACCTTC
CASSLGQGFLGYTF
>TRBV19|TRBJ2-3|TRBD1|NA
TGTGCCAGTAGTGGATGGACAGGGGATGATTCTCGGTATTTT
CASSGWTGDDSRYF
>TRBV9|TRBJ2-3|NA|NA
TGTGCCAGCAGCGTAGCTACTCAAAGGGCGGATACGCAGTATTTT
CASSVATQRADTQYF
>TRBV7-7|TRBJ2-7|NA|NA
TGTGCTAGCAGCTTATCGTTAGACTCCTACGAGCAGTACTTC
CASSLSLDSYEQYF
>TRBV6-6|TRBJ1-6|NA|NA
TGTGCCAGCAGTTACGACAGCAATTCACCCCTCCACTTT
CASSYDSNSPLHF
>TRBV7-7|TRBJ2-7|NA|NA
TGTGCTACCCAGCGGACACCGAGCTCCTACGAGCAGTACTTC
CATQRTPSSYEQYF
>TRBV2|TRBJ1-1|NA|NA
TGTGCCAGCAGTGAACAGGGGATGGCTGAAGCTTTCTTT
CASSEQGMAEAFF
>TRBV7-3|TRBJ2-7|TRBD2|NA
TGTGCCAGCAGCCCAACTAGCGACTCCTACGAGCAGTACTTC
CASSPTSDSYEQYF
>TRBV11-2|TRBJ2-2|TRBD2|NA
TGTGCCAGCAGCCGGGAACTAGCGGGGGGGTCCGGGGAGCTGTTTTTT
CASSRELAGGSGELFF
>TRBV29-1|TRBJ2-2|TRBD2|NA
TGCAGCGTTGCTCAGCGGGGTCAGAACACCGGGGAGCTGTTTTTT
CSVAQRGQNTGELFF
>TRBV6-1|TRBJ2-7|NA|once
TGTGCCAGCAGTGAAGGGGGGGAGGCGATCCGCTCCTACGAGCAGTACTTC
CASSEGGEAIRSYEQYF
>TRBV5-1|TRBJ1-4|TRBD1|NA
TGCGCCAGCAGCCCACGGACAGGGAAGGAACTGTTTTTT
CASSPRTGKELFF